This T cell receptor (beta chain) originates from a study of cytomegalovirus exposure and HLA in healthy donors. Study background: Tens of millions of unique TCRs from HLA-typed donors made up an early data release.

Study findings and constraints: Reports described diagnosis of cytomegalovirus status by the classifier as highly specific and sensitive.

The PCR was carried out with 60 Vbeta primers and 13 Jbeta primers. Sequencing used immunoSEQ multiplex PCR; TCRdb keeps in-frame clones, though not all of them. The sample includes 95,000 to 100,000 clones, approximately 85% of them seen just once. The V gene's germline CDR1 is LGHNA and CDR2 YSLEER. Trimming removed 0 bases at V and 1 base at J, with 9 bases between. The CDR3 sequence is 16 residues long. Notes on this clone: Its matching antigen is unknown.

Healthy bone marrow donors made up the donors. The source of this sequence is a young man in good health and CMV-seronegative. The sample consisted of PBMCs. V and J are TRBV4-3 and TRBJ2-2; tentative D call: TRBD1 (6 bases). This CDR3 reads CASSQDRQVNTGELFF. The CDR3, as DNA: TGCGCCAGCAGCCAAGATCGACAGGTGAACACCGGGGAGCTGTTTTTT.